These T cell receptor beta chains were read from a single sample in a study of PD-1 blockade in classical Hodgkin lymphoma. Libraries were prepared by immunoSEQ multiplex PCR; TCRdb keeps only in-frame clonotypes and omits some of them. Found here are some 100,000 clones, 90% to 95% of them singletons; the top ten hold roughly 2%. The sequencing here drew on peripheral blood mononuclear cells (PBMCs), taken before the fourth cycle of nivolumab. Receptors were obtained from a human donor with classical Hodgkin lymphoma. CDR3s include the opening cysteine and the closing phenylalanine or tryptophan. A D gene is named only where the DNA matches it firmly. Part of the rows lack a size; the others show once, few, many or a class for expanded clones.

v_gene	d_gene	j_gene	abundance	CDR3aa	CDR3nt
TRBV12-5	-	TRBJ1-1	once	CASGVSFSGLGNTEAFF	TGTGCTAGTGGTGTCAGCTTCTCCGGGCTCGGGAACACTGAAGCTTTCTTT
TRBV30	-	TRBJ1-3	-	CAWSVGSRSGNTIYF	TGTGCCTGGAGTGTTGGGAGCCGCTCTGGAAACACCATATATTTT
TRBV4-1	-	TRBJ1-4	-	CASSRDGAYNEKLFF	TGCGCCAGCAGCCGAGACGGGGCTTATAATGAAAAACTGTTTTTT
TRBV6-6	-	TRBJ1-5	-	CASSYDSVQPQHF	TGTGCCAGCAGTTACGACAGCGTTCAGCCCCAGCATTTT
TRBV27	-	TRBJ2-7	-	CASSRQDYYEQYF	TGTGCCAGCAGTCGACAGGATTACTACGAGCAGTACTTC
TRBV19	-	TRBJ2-7	-	CASSISHTGTDISYEQYF	TGTGCCAGTAGTATATCCCACACCGGGACCGATATATCCTACGAGCAGTACTTC
TRBV5-1	TRBD2	TRBJ2-7	once	CASSLTSGDSYEQYF	TGCGCCAGCAGCCTGACTAGCGGAGACTCCTACGAGCAGTACTTC
TRBV6-5	-	TRBJ1-3	-	CATSRGGLSGNTIYF	TGTGCCACCAGTCGTGGCGGCCTCTCTGGAAACACCATATATTTT
TRBV5-1	-	TRBJ1-1	-	CASSLRQRYMNTEAFF	TGCGCCAGCAGCTTACGGCAGCGTTACATGAACACTGAAGCTTTCTTT
TRBV11-1	-	TRBJ2-5	-	CASSRKNRGGRQETQYF	TGTGCCAGCAGCCGAAAGAACAGGGGCGGGAGACAAGAGACCCAGTACTTC
TRBV6-5	-	TRBJ1-3	-	CASSYVGSSGNTIYF	TGTGCCAGCAGTTACGTGGGGAGCTCTGGAAACACCATATATTTT
TRBV28	-	TRBJ1-1	once	CASSFYYTASNTEAFF	TGTGCCAGCAGTTTCTATTACACGGCGTCGAACACTGAAGCTTTCTTT
TRBV27	-	TRBJ2-1	-	CASSLMGPASYNEQFF	TGTGCCAGCAGTTTGATGGGTCCGGCCTCCTACAATGAGCAGTTCTTC
TRBV10-3	TRBD2	TRBJ2-5	-	CAISTRVAGGPGETQYF	TGTGCCATCAGTACTAGGGTCGCGGGAGGCCCGGGGGAGACCCAGTACTTC
TRBV27	TRBD2	TRBJ2-7	-	CASRRGIAGGSREQYF	TGTGCCAGCCGGAGAGGGATAGCGGGAGGGTCTCGGGAGCAGTACTTC
TRBV5-1	-	TRBJ2-2	-	CASSRVGGRAPGELFF	TGCGCCAGCAGTCGAGTTGGGGGACGGGCACCCGGGGAGCTGTTTTTT
TRBV10-2	-	TRBJ2-1	-	CASSDRSSYNEQFF	TGCGCCAGCAGTGACCGGAGCTCCTACAATGAGCAGTTCTTC
TRBV9	TRBD2	TRBJ2-7	-	CASSGGPAGSSPGGRIYEQYF	TGTGCCAGCAGCGGAGGTCCGGCCGGTTCGAGTCCGGGAGGGCGAATCTACGAGCAGTACTTC
TRBV18	TRBD1	TRBJ2-7	-	CASSPGTGANEQYF	TGTGCCAGCTCACCAGGGACAGGGGCCAACGAGCAGTACTTC
TRBV5-1	-	TRBJ2-7	-	CASSLEAAYYEQYF	TGCGCCAGCAGCTTGGAAGCAGCCTACTACGAGCAGTACTTC